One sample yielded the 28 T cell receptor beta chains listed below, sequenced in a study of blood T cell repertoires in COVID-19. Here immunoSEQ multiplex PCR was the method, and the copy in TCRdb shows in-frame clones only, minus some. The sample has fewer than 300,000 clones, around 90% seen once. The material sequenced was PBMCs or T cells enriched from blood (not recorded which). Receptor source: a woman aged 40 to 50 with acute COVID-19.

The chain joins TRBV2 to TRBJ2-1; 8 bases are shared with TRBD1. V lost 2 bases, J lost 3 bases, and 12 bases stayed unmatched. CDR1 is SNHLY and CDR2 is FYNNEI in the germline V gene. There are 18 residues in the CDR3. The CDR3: CASSEQGARGSYYNEQFF. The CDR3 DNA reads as TGTGCCAGCAGTGAACAGGGGGCCCGGGGATCGTACTACAATGAGCAGTTCTTC. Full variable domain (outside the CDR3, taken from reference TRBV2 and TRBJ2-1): EPEVTQTPSHQVTQMGQEVILRCVPISNHLYFYWYRQILGQKVEFLVSFYNNEISEKSEIFDDQFSVERPDGSNFTLKIRSTKLEDSAMYFCASSEQGARGSYYNEQFFGPGTRLTVL.

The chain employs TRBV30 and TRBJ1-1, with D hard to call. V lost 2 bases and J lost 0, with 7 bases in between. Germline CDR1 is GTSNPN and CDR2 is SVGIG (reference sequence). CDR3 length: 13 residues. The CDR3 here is CAWSHNLNTEAFF. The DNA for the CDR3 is TGTGCCTGGAGTCACAACCTGAACACTGAAGCTTTCTTT.

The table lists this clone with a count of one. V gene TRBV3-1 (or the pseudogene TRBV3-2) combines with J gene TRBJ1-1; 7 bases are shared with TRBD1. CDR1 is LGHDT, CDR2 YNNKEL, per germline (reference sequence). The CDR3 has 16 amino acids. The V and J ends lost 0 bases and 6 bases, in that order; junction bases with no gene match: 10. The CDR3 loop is CASSQDTYRGLAEAFF. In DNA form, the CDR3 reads TGTGCCAGCAGCCAAGATACGTACAGGGGTCTAGCTGAAGCTTTCTTT.

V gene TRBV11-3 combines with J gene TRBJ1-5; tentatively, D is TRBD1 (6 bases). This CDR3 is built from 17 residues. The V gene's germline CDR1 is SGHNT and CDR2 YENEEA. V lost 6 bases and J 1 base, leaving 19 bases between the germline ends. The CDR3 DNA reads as TGTGCCAGCAGTTGTAATTGTTCCCAGGGGAGCAATCAGCCCCAGCATTTT. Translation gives CASSCNCSQGSNQPQHF.

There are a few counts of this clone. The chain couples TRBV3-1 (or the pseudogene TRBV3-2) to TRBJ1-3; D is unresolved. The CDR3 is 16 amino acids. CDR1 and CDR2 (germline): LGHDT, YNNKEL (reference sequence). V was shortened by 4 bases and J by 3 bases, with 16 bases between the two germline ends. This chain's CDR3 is CASSLRPATGGNTIYF. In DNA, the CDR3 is TGTGCCAGCAGCCTTCGGCCCGCGACGGGTGGAAACACCATATATTTT.

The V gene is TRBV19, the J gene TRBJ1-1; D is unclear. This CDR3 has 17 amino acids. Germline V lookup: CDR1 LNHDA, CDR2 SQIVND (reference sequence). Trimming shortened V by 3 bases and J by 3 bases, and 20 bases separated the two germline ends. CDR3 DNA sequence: TGTGCCAGTAGTATTGGGGAGGGCCCTCGAAGGGACACTGAAGCTTTCTTT. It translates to CASSIGEGPRRDTEAFF.

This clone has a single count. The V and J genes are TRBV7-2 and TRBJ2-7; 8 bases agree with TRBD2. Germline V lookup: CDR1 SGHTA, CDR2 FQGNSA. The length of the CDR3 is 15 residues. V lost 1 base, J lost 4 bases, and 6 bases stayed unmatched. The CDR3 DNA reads TGTGCCAGCAGCTTAGGGACTAGCAACTCGTACGAGCAGTACTTC. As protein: CASSLGTSNSYEQYF.

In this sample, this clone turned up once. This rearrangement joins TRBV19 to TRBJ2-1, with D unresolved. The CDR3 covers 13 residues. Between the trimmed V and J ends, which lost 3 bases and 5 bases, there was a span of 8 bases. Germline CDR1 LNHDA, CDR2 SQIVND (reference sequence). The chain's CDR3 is CASSMVRDNEQFF. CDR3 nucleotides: TGTGCCAGTAGTATGGTTCGGGACAATGAGCAGTTCTTC.

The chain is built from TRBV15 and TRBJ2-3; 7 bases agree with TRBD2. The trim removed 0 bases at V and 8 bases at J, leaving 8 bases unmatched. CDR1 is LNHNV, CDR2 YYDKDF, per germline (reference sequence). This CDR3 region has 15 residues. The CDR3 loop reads CATSRDSASGGTQYF. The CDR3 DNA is TGTGCCACCAGCAGAGATAGTGCTAGCGGTGGTACGCAGTATTTT.

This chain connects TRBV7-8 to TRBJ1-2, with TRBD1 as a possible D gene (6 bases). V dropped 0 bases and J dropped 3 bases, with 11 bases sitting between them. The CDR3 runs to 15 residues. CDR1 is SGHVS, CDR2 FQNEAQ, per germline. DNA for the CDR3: TGTGCCAGCAGCTTAGCCCGACAGGTGGACTATGGCTACACCTTC. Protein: CASSLARQVDYGYTF.

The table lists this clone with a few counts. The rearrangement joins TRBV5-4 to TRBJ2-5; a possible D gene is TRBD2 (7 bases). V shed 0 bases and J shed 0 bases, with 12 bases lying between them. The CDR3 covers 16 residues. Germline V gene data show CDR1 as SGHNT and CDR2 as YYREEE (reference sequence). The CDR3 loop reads CASSLVGGGDQETQYF. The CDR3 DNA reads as TGTGCCAGCAGCTTGGTTGGCGGGGGCGACCAAGAGACCCAGTACTTC. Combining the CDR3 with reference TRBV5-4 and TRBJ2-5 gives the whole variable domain ETGVTQSPTHLIKTRGQQVTLRCSSQSGHNTVSWYQQALGQGPQFIFQYYREEENGRGNFPPRFSGLQFPNYSSELNVNALELDDSALYLCASSLVGGGDQETQYFGPGTRLLVL.

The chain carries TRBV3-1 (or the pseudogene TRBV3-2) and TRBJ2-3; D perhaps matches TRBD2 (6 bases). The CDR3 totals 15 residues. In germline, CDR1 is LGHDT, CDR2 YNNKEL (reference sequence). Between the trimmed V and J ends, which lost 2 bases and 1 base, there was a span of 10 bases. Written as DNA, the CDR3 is TGTGCCAGCAGCCAACCTAGCGTCGGCACAGATACGCAGTATTTT. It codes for CASSQPSVGTDTQYF.

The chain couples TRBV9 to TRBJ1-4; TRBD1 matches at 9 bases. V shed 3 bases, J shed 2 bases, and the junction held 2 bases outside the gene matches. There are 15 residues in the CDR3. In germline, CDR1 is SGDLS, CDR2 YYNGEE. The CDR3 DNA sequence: TGTGCCAGCAGCGGCGGGACAGGGACTAATGAAAAACTGTTTTTT. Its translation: CASSGGTGTNEKLFF.

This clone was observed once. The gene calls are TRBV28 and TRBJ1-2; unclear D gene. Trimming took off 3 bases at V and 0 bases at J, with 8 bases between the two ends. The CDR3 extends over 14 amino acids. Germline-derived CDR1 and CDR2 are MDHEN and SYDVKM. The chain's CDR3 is CASSFELANYGYTF. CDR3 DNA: TGTGCCAGCAGTTTCGAGTTAGCTAACTATGGCTACACCTTC.

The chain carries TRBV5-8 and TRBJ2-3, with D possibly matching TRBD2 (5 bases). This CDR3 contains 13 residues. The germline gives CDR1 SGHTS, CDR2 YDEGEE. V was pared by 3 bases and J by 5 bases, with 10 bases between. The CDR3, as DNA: TGTGCCAGCAGCTGGAGAGAGGGAGATACGCAGTATTTT. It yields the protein CASSWREGDTQYF.

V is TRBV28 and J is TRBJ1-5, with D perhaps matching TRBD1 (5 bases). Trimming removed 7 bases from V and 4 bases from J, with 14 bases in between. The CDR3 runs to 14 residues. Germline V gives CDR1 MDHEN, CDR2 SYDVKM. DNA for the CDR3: TGTGCCAGCACCTTGACCGGGGGTAATCAGCCCCAGCATTTT. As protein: CASTLTGGNQPQHF.

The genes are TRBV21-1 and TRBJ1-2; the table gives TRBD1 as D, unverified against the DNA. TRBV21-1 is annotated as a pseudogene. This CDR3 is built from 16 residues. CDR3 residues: CASSSRQVCRGSGYTF. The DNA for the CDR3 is TGTGCCAGCAGCTCCAGACAGGTTTGCCGCGGGTCGGGCTACACCTTC.

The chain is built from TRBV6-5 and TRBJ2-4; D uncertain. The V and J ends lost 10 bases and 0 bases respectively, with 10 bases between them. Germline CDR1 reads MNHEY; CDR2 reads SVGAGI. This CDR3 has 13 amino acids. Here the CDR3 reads CATTPIAKNIQYF. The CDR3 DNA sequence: TGTGCCACTACGCCTATAGCCAAAAACATTCAGTACTTC.

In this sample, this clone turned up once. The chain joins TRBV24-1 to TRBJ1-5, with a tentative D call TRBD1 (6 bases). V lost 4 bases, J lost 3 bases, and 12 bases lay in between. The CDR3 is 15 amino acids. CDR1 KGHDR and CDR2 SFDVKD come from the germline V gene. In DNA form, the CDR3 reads TGTGCCACCAGTGAGGCGGGGGGCGCCAATCAGCCCCAGCATTTT. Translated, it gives CATSEAGGANQPQHF.

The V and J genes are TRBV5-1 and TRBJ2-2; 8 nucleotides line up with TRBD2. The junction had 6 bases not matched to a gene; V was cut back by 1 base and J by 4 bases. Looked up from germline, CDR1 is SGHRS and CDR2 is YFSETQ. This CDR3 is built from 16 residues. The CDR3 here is CASSLSGRAITGELFF. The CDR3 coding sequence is TGCGCCAGCAGCTTGTCCGGGAGGGCCATCACCGGGGAGCTGTTTTTT.

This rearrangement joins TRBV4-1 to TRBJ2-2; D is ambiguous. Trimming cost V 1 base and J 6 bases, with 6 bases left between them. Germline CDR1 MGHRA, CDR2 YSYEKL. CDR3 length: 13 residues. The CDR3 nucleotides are TGCGCCAGCAGCCAAGCCCCTCCCGGGGAGCTGTTTTTT. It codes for CASSQAPPGELFF.

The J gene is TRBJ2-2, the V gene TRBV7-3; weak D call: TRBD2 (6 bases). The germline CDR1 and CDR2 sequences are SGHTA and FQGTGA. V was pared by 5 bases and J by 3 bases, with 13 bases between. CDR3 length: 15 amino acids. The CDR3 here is CASSLTGGDTGELFF. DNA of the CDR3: TGTGCCAGCAGCCTGACCGGGGGTGACACCGGGGAGCTGTTTTTT.

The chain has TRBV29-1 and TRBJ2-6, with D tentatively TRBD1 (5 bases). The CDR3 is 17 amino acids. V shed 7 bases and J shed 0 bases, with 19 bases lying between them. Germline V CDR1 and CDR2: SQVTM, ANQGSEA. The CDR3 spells CSAIPMGRASGANVLTF. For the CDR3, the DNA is TGCAGCGCCATCCCTATGGGGCGAGCCTCTGGGGCCAACGTCCTGACTTTC.

The chain's CDR3 is CASSPGLAEYTDTQYF. CDR3 in DNA: TGTGCCAGCAGCCCAGGACTAGCGGAATACACAGATACGCAGTATTTT. The chain employs TRBV3-1 (or the pseudogene TRBV3-2) and TRBJ2-3; 10 bases map to TRBD2. The CDR3 has 16 amino acids. Germline trimming cut 4 bases from V and 2 bases from J; bases unmatched to any gene: 6. Germline assignment: CDR1 LGHDT and CDR2 YNNKEL (reference sequence).

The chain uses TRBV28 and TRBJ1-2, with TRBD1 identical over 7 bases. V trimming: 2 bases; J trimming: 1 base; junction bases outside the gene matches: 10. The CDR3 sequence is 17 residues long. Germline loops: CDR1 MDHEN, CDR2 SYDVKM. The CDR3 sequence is CASSLPLNRGLNYGYTF. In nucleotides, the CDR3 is TGTGCCAGCAGTTTACCTTTGAACAGGGGACTTAACTATGGCTACACCTTC.

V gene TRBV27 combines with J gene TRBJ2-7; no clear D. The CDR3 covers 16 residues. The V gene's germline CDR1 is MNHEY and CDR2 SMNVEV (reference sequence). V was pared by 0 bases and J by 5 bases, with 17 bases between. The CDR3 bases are TGTGCCAGCAGTTTATCGATTCTAGGCGCCCGCAACGAGCAGTACTTC. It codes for CASSLSILGARNEQYF.

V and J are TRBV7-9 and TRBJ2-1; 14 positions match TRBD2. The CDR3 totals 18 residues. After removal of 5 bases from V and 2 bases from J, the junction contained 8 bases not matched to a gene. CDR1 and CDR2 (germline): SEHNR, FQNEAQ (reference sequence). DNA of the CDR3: TGTGCCAGCAGCCCCGGGACTAGCGGGAGAGGAACCTACAATGAGCAGTTCTTC. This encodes CASSPGTSGRGTYNEQFF.

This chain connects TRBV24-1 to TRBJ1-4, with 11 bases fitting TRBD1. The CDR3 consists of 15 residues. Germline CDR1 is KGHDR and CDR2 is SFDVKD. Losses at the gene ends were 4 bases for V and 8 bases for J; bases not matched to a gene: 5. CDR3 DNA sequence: TGTGCCACCAGTGACCCTGGGACAGGGGGGGAAAAACTGTTTTTT. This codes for CATSDPGTGGEKLFF.